The subject of this entry is one T cell receptor beta chain. Its antigen is undetermined. This record comes from a study of chemoradiotherapy in HPV16-positive cancers. Repeated repertoire sampling spanned the course of chemoradiotherapy. Whole-study results and caveats: In HPV16-positive patients, HPV-responsive T-cell expansion tracked better recurrence-free survival.

V gave up 6 bases and J gave up 5 bases; unmatched junction bases: 10. From germline, CDR1 is MNHEY and CDR2 SVGAGI. The CDR3 runs to 15 residues. Sequencing was performed with immunoSEQ multiplex PCR; in TCRdb, only in-frame clones are kept and a portion is missing. The sample has around 19,000 clones, approximately 90% seen once; the top ten hold 12% to 15%. The clonotype comes from a human donor with HPV-associated anogenital cancer. This chain joins TRBV6-5 and TRBJ2-5; 9 nucleotides agree with TRBD2. Source: blood, taken from a patient who underwent chemoradiotherapy. The CDR3 DNA follows: TGTGCCAGCAGCGAGCGGGGGGCAACGGCCGAGACCCAGTACTTC. As protein: CASSERGATAETQYF.